This T cell receptor beta chain was observed in a study of T-cell memory formation after mild COVID-19. Looking at the study overall: TCR clusters mostly belonged to single donors. Study-wide results and caveats: Researchers found some responding clones in pre-infection memory, a sign that cross-reactive memory joined.

Of note for this clonotype: What it binds is not known.

Using constant-segment primers, 5'RACE produced TCR alpha and TCR beta cDNA libraries carrying sample barcodes and UMIs. TCRdb re-derived calls from the 5' RACE reads in MiXCR, one entry per CDR3 protein. The sample records under 550,000 distinct CDR3 sequences, about a sixth being singletons. From germline, CDR1 is SGHTA and CDR2 FQGNSA. Deletions cut 5 bases from V and 2 bases from J, with 12 bases between. This CDR3 spans 14 amino acids. This receptor was obtained from a man between 18 and 35 years old who had mild COVID-19 (a few samples of this study predate the infection). Cell type and time point are not known. Sequencing used PBMCs or a T cell subset sorted from them (not recorded which). The V gene is TRBV7-2, the J gene TRBJ1-2, with D uncertain. The CDR3 DNA reads TGTGCCAGCAGCCCAGGCTGGGAAAACTATGGCTACACCTTC. Translation: CASSPGWENYGYTF.